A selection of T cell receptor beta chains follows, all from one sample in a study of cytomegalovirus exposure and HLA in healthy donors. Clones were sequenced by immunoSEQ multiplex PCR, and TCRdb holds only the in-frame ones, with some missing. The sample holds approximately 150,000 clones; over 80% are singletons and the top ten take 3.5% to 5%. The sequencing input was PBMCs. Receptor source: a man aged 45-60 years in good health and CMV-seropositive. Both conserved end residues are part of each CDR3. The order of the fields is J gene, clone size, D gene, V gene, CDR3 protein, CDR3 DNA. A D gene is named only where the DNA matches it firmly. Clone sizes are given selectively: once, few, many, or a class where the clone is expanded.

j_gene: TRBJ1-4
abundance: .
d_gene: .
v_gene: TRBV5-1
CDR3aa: CASSPGAPWGGEKLFF
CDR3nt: TGCGCCAGCAGCCCGGGGGCCCCCTGGGGGGGTGAAAAACTGTTTTTT

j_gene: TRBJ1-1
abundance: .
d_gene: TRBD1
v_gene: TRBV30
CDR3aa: CAWSAGTGQTEAFF
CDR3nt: TGTGCCTGGAGTGCCGGGACAGGTCAAACTGAAGCTTTCTTT

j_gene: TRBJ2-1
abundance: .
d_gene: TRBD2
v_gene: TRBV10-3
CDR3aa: CAITTSGRDSYNEQFF
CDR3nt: TGTGCCATCACGACTAGCGGGAGGGATTCCTACAATGAGCAGTTCTTC

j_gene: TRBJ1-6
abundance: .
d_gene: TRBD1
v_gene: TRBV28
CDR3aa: CATRDRANRATLHF
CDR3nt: TGTGCCACACGGGACAGGGCGAATCGGGCCACCCTCCACTTT

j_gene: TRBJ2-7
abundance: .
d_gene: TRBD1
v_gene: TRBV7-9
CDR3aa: CASSLAKFGQGGYEQYF
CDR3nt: TGTGCCAGCAGCTTAGCGAAATTTGGACAGGGGGGCTACGAGCAGTACTTC

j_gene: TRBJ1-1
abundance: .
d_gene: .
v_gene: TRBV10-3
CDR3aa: CAISESARAEAFF
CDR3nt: TGTGCCATCAGTGAGTCTGCCCGGGCTGAAGCTTTCTTT

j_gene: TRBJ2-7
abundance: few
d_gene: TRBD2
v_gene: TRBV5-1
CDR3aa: CASSLGGTSPMEQYF
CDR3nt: TGCGCCAGCAGCTTGGGCGGGACTAGCCCCATGGAGCAGTACTTC

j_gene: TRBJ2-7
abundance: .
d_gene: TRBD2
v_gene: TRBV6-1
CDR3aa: CASSEGTSGSLYEQYF
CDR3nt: TGTGCCAGCAGTGAAGGGACTAGCGGGAGTTTGTACGAGCAGTACTTC

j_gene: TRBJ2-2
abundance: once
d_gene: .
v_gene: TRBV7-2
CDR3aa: CASSFMGFRERNTGELFF
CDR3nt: TGTGCCAGCAGCTTCATGGGGTTCCGGGAGCGGAACACCGGGGAGCTGTTTTTT

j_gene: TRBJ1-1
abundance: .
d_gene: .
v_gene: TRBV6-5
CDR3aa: CASSYSTGRAFF
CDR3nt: TGTGCCAGCAGTTACTCGACAGGTCGGGCTTTCTTT

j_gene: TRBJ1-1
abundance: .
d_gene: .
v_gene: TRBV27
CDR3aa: CASKREQRGEAFF
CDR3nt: TGTGCCAGCAAGAGGGAACAGCGGGGTGAAGCTTTCTTT

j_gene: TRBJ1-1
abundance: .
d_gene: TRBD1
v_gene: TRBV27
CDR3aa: CASSLFPGGDGTEAFF
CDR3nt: TGTGCCAGCAGTTTATTCCCAGGGGGCGACGGCACTGAAGCTTTCTTT

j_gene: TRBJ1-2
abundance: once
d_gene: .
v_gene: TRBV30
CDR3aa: CAWSGVSRGYTF
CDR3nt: TGTGCCTGGAGTGGGGTTTCGCGGGGGTACACCTTC

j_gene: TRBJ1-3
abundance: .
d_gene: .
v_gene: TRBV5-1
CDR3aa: CASSLEGGSGNTIYF
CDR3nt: TGCGCCAGCAGCTTGGAAGGCGGCTCTGGAAACACCATATATTTT

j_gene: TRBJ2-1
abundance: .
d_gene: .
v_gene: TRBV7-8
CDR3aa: CASSLVGNYNEQFF
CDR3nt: TGTGCCAGCAGCTTAGTCGGGAACTACAATGAGCAGTTCTTC

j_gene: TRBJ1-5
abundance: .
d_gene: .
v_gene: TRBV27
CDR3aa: CASSKEGGAGRVWPQHF
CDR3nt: TGTGCCAGCAGTAAAGAAGGGGGGGCAGGGAGGGTTTGGCCCCAGCATTTT

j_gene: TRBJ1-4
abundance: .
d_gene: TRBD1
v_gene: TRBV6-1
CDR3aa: CASSERQGGSEKLFF
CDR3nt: TGTGCCAGCAGTGAAAGACAGGGTGGTAGTGAAAAACTGTTTTTT

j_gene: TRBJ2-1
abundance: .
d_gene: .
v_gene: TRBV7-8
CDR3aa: CASSVGGGSNEQFF
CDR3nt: TGTGCCAGCAGCGTAGGGGGGGGAAGCAATGAGCAGTTCTTC

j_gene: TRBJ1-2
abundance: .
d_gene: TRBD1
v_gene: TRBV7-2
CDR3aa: CASSLVRGPGYGYTF
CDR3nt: TGTGCCAGCAGCTTAGTCAGGGGGCCAGGCTATGGCTACACCTTC

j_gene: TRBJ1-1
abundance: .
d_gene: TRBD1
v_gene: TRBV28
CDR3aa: CASSSPGQSMNTEAFF
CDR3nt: TGTGCCAGCAGTTCACCGGGACAGAGCATGAACACTGAAGCTTTCTTT

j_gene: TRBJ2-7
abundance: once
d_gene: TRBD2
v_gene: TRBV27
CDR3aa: CASSLSRRRERVYEQYF
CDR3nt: TGTGCCAGCAGTTTATCGAGACGGCGGGAGAGAGTCTACGAGCAGTACTTC

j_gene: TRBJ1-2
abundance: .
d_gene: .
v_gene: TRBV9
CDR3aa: CASSVTDTSGYGYTF
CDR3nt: TGTGCCAGCAGCGTTACGGACACCTCCGGCTATGGCTACACCTTC